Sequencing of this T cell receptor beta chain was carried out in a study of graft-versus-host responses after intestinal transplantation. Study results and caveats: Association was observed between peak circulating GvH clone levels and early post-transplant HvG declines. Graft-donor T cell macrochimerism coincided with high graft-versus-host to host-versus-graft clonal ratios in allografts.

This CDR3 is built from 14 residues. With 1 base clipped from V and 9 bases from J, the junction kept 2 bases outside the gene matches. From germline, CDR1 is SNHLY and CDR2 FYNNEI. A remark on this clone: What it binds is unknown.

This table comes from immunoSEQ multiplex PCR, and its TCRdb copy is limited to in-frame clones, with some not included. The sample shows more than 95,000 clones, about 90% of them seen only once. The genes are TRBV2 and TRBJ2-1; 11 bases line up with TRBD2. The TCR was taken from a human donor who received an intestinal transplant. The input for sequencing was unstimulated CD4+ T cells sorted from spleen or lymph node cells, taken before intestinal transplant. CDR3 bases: TGTGCCAGCAGTGAAGTAGCGGGGGGGACTGAGCAGTTCTTC. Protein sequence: CASSEVAGGTEQFF.